A single T cell receptor beta chain is shown here with its context. The antigen remains undetermined. The data belong to a study of PD-L1 blockade in urothelial cancer. Study in general: When patients started atezolizumab at some point between 2013 and 2014, it was given at 1,200 mg intravenously every 3 weeks.

Study-level results: Tumor-linked clones in blood grew more by 3 weeks in durable-benefit patients.

Synthetic analogs of TCR templates were spiked into every PCR. The assay was immunoSEQ multiplex PCR, and TCRdb's table has in-frame clones only and misses some. This table holds tens of thousands of clones, approximately 78% found once. Germline-derived CDR1 and CDR2 are SGHNT and YYREEE (reference sequence). There are 13 residues in the CDR3. V gave up 5 bases and J gave up 4 bases, with 11 bases separating them. The input for sequencing was PBMCs, taken around atezolizumab (anti-PD-L1) treatment. The clonotype originates from a man aged 65 to 79 with urothelial cancer. The chain couples TRBV5-4 to TRBJ2-3; a weak D match, TRBD2 (6 bases). CDR3 sequence: CASRATRADTQYF. In DNA, the CDR3 is TGTGCCAGCAGGGCGACTAGGGCAGATACGCAGTATTTT.